This TCR beta chain was captured by sequencing in a study of identical twins listed by TCRdb under 2016. Describing the broader study: The study deep-sequenced TCR alpha and beta repertoires from monozygotic twins, unrelated adults of various ages and cord blood to test whether fetal clonotypes persist. To rule out contamination, replicate twin experiments were performed at different times with different library preparation protocols.

Only healthy Caucasian donors were included. The study also sequenced three unrelated non-twin adults: a male aged 18 to 30, a male aged 50 to 59 and a female aged 50 to 59. Using Miltenyi CD45RO+ enrichment and human naive T-cell isolation kits, memory (CD45RO+) and naive T cells were isolated from PBMC. This clonotype has a count of ten or more. Its antigen remains undetermined. Base qualities are not at hand, and no much larger clone is one base apart. The germline V gene sets CDR1 to LGHNA and CDR2 to YSLEER. For this chain, trimming is 0 bases at the V end and 4 bases at the J end, and the number of junction bases without a gene match is 6. The CDR3 contains 18 residues, cysteine and phenylalanine counted. The kept DNA is CDR3 alone, 54 bases in frame from the first base. Receptor libraries were prepared by 5' RACE. Instrument on record: Illumina HiSeq 2000. Template switching introduced a universal primer binding site; the final cDNA contained a unique molecular identifier, enabling accurate counting of TCR cDNA molecules. Specific primers in the conserved constant-segment region were used to synthesize first-strand cDNA for the TCR alpha and beta chains. Each cDNA library was double barcoded, with a SMART-Mk sample barcode plus Illumina barcodes, to control for contamination. TruSeq adapter sequences, together with Illumina sample barcodes, were added in two successive PCR steps. The TCR alpha and beta cDNA libraries were sequenced on the Illumina HiSeq platform using custom primers. Under the source paper's analysis protocol: Unique molecular identifiers were extracted from raw reads with MiGEC, and CDR3 positions were determined with MiXCR. For each individual, recombination models were inferred using an EM algorithm with the repgenHMM and IGoR tools. Shared clonotypes were analyzed with the tcR package in R, and sharing was normalized by the product of cloneset sizes. Out-of-frame nonproductive sequences were analyzed to study raw recombination free of thymic and clonal selection effects. Starting from the raw public reads, TCRdb applied fastp trimming at Q25, assembled clones with MiXCR and retained in-frame beta chains. Each record represents a unique CDR3 protein, reported with the most common genes and DNA among its rows. TCRdb, rather than the study authors, made the V and J calls. The sample table contains some 710,000 distinct CDR3 sequences; only one count was recorded for 5.5% to 7.5% of them. The top ten hold 1.5% to 2% of the sample.

Summary of the overall study and its limitations: Conclusions relied on cross-sectional statistical analysis, since the same donors could not be followed over many years. Compared with coincidental sharing between unrelated individuals, out-of-frame TCR alpha sequences shared between twins showed an excess of sequences with low generation probability. Invariant T cells such as MAIT and iNKT could partly confound zero-insertion analyses, though diverse VJ usage argued against this for most clonotypes. In monozygotic twins, out-of-frame TCR alpha sharing was systematically underestimated by recombination models, although the models agreed with sharing between unrelated individuals. Fewer insertions were carried by abundant cord blood beta clonotypes, a similar but weaker trend appeared in young adult naive repertoires, and no such trend appeared in memory repertoires. The excess sharing between twins in beta out-of-frame sequences was weaker because fewer shared sequences reduced the signal-to-noise ratio.

The clonotype comes from a man younger than 30 in good health. Here the chain combines TRBV4-3 and TRBJ2-1; TRBD2 agrees with 13 junctional bases. The sequenced material came from naive T cells sorted from blood. The sample's cell subset or site label, in plain terms: cells isolated with a human naive T-cell isolation kit. The CDR3 protein sequence reads: CASSQELAGGGGYNEQFF. DNA sequence: TGCGCCAGCAGCCAAGAACTAGCGGGAGGGGGTGGGTACAATGAGCAGTTCTTC.